These T cell receptor beta chains were read from a single sample in a study of T cell repertoires in cytomegalovirus infection. No cognate antigen is known for these TCRs. Each CDR3 protein is one row after TCRdb ran MiXCR on the reads. This table has about 83,000 distinct CDR3 sequences, less than 30% appearing once. The material was CD8+ T cells from cultured PBMCs, obtained from culture after CMV antigen stimulation. These TCRs come from a human donor in good health (CMV status not recorded). Some clones in this sample may be carry-over from other donors' samples. The CDR3 runs from the conserved cysteine through the conserved F or W. D genes are given only for firm matches. The listing skips clone size in some rows; elsewhere it reads once, few, many or a size class.

len | j_gene | abundance | d_gene | v_gene | CDR3nt | CDR3aa
14 | TRBJ1-6 | . | TRBD1 | TRBV10-2 | TGCGCCAGCAGTCGGGACAGGGGGAATTCACCCCTCCACTTT | CASSRDRGNSPLHF
15 | TRBJ2-7 | few | TRBD1 | TRBV9 | TGTGCCAGCAGCCTTCGACCCGGGACAGGCTACGAGCAGTACTTC | CASSLRPGTGYEQYF
15 | TRBJ1-2 | many | . | TRBV4-1 | TGCGCCAGCAGCCAGGTCAGGGGTGGTAACTATGGCTACACCTTC | CASSQVRGGNYGYTF
12 | TRBJ1-1 | few | . | TRBV29-1 | TGCAGCGGCCGCACAGGGAACACTGAAGCTTTCTTT | CSGRTGNTEAFF
13 | TRBJ2-3 | few | . | TRBV7-3 | TGTGCCAGCAGCCCGCGGACGTCGGATACGCAGTATTTT | CASSPRTSDTQYF
15 | TRBJ2-5 | many | . | TRBV7-6 | TGTGCCAGCAGCTTTGCGGCAGCCATACAAGAGACCCAGTACTTC | CASSFAAAIQETQYF
14 | TRBJ2-4 | . | TRBD1 | TRBV7-9 | TGTGCCAGCAGCCGGACAGGGCCAGGAAACATTCAGTACTTC | CASSRTGPGNIQYF
17 | TRBJ2-3 | few | TRBD2 | TRBV5-4 | TGTGCCTGGGGGGGGCTAGCGGGGGGACCCATCACAGATACGCAGTATTTT | CAWGGLAGGPITDTQYF
14 | TRBJ2-7 | few | . | TRBV28 | TGTGCCAGCAGTTTGCGACTAGAACTAGGCGAGCAGTACTTC | CASSLRLELGEQYF
15 | TRBJ2-7 | . | . | TRBV6-6 | TGTGCCAGCACCAAACTGACCACCGCGTCCTACGAGCAGTACTTC | CASTKLTTASYEQYF
16 | TRBJ1-3 | . | . | TRBV6-6 | TGTGCCAGCAGTTACTTCGCTGGGGGGGCTGGAAACACCATATATTTT | CASSYFAGGAGNTIYF
14 | TRBJ1-5 | . | TRBD1 | TRBV27 | TGTGCCAGCAGTCCATACAGGGGAGGTCAGCCCCAGCATTTT | CASSPYRGGQPQHF
14 | TRBJ2-2 | few | . | TRBV19 | TGTGCCAGTACGTTTGGGGTGTATACCGGGGAGCTGTTTTTT | CASTFGVYTGELFF
14 | TRBJ2-7 | . | TRBD2 | TRBV5-1 | TGCGCCAGCAGCTTGGTAGCTAGCGGGGGCCAGCAGTACTTC | CASSLVASGGQQYF
17 | TRBJ2-7 | . | TRBD2 | TRBV4-2 | TGTGCCAGCAGCCCATCAGGCCTAGCGGTCTACTCCTACGAGCAGTACTTC | CASSPSGLAVYSYEQYF
14 | TRBJ2-3 | many | TRBD2 | TRBV7-2 | TGTGCCAGCAGCACCGGGACTAGCGGGGATACGCAGTATTTT | CASSTGTSGDTQYF
16 | TRBJ2-3 | . | TRBD2 | TRBV6-5 | TGTGCCAGCAGTTACTCGGGCGGGGGTAACACAGATACGCAGTATTTT | CASSYSGGGNTDTQYF
13 | TRBJ2-1 | many | . | TRBV19 | TGTGCCAGTAGTATAGAGGACTCCAATGAGCAGTTCTTC | CASSIEDSNEQFF
15 | TRBJ2-7 | . | TRBD2 | TRBV7-9 | TGTGCCAGCAGCCCGGGGACTAGCGCCTTGGGAGAGCAGTACTTC | CASSPGTSALGEQYF
14 | TRBJ1-2 | . | . | TRBV2 | TGTGCCAGCAGGCCGACAGGATTGGACTATGGCTACACCTTC | CASRPTGLDYGYTF
13 | TRBJ1-2 | many | . | TRBV10-3 | TGTGCCATCAGATCTCCGGGGAGATATGGCTACACCTTC | CAIRSPGRYGYTF
14 | TRBJ2-1 | few | . | TRBV19 | TGTGCCAGTAGTATAGCTTGGGGGCGGAATGAGCAGTTCTTC | CASSIAWGRNEQFF
15 | TRBJ2-5 | once | TRBD2 | TRBV7-3 | TGTGCCAGCGACGTCGGGGGGGGGCTACGAGAGACCCAGTACTTC | CASDVGGGLRETQYF
14 | TRBJ2-7 | . | . | TRBV4-1 | TGCGCCAGCAGCCAAGAAGGCAGGGGCTACGAGCAGTACTTC | CASSQEGRGYEQYF
15 | TRBJ2-1 | many | . | TRBV4-1 | TGCGCCAGCAGCCAAGAAACCGGGACCTACAATGAGCAGTTCTTC | CASSQETGTYNEQFF
15 | TRBJ2-3 | . | TRBD2 | TRBV7-9 | TGTGCCAGCAGCCTAAGACTAGCGGGGTCAGATACGCAGTATTTT | CASSLRLAGSDTQYF
16 | TRBJ1-2 | many | TRBD1 | TRBV28 | TGTGCCAGCACTCTTTCCCTCGGGACAGGAAACTATGGCTACACCTTC | CASTLSLGTGNYGYTF
15 | TRBJ1-3 | many | . | TRBV5-6 | TGTGCCAGCAGCCTGGGACAAAGGTTCGGAAACACCATATATTTT | CASSLGQRFGNTIYF
15 | TRBJ2-7 | few | TRBD1 | TRBV28 | TGTGCCAGCAGTCCGGACAGGGGGAGGTCCTACGAGCAGTACTTC | CASSPDRGRSYEQYF
15 | TRBJ1-2 | many | TRBD1 | TRBV6-5 | TGTGCCAGCAGTTCGTGGACAGGGGGAGACTATGGCTACACCTTC | CASSSWTGGDYGYTF
14 | TRBJ1-1 | few | . | TRBV28 | TGTGCCAGCAGCCCCTTAGGGGATTACACTGAAGCTTTCTTT | CASSPLGDYTEAFF
15 | TRBJ1-5 | many | TRBD1 | TRBV7-2 | TGTGCCAGCAGCGCGGGGACAGTAGGCAATCAGCCCCAGCATTTT | CASSAGTVGNQPQHF
16 | TRBJ2-5 | . | TRBD2 | TRBV27 | TGTGCCAGCAGTTTGGGGAGCGGGGGCTTCCAAGAGACCCAGTACTTC | CASSLGSGGFQETQYF
16 | TRBJ2-7 | few | TRBD1 | TRBV12-3/TRBV12-4 | TGTGCCAGCAGTTTATGGGGACAGGGATCCGTAGGAGAGCAGTACTTC | CASSLWGQGSVGEQYF
15 | TRBJ1-2 | . | TRBD1 | TRBV27 | TGTGCCAGCAGTCCCGGGACAGGATGGATTTATGGCTACACCTTC | CASSPGTGWIYGYTF
16 | TRBJ1-6 | . | . | TRBV2 | TGTGCCAGCAGTGAAGCATCTAGCTCCTATAATTCACCCCTCCACTTT | CASSEASSSYNSPLHF
15 | TRBJ2-7 | many | TRBD1 | TRBV7-2 | TGTGCCAGCAGCTTAGTGACAGGGGGACACTACGAGCAGTACTTC | CASSLVTGGHYEQYF
14 | TRBJ2-1 | few | . | TRBV24-1 | TGTGCCACCAGTGACTGGGACGGGAACAATGAGCAGTTCTTC | CATSDWDGNNEQFF
16 | TRBJ1-1 | few | . | TRBV19 | TGTGCCAGTACTAGTCCCCGGGGGGATGCGAACACTGAAGCTTTCTTT | CASTSPRGDANTEAFF
18 | TRBJ2-1 | few | TRBD2 | TRBV28 | TGTGCCAGCAGTCCCATAGACGACCCGGGACTAGCGGGGAATGAGCAGTTCTTC | CASSPIDDPGLAGNEQFF
13 | TRBJ2-3 | few | . | TRBV12-3/TRBV12-4 | TGTGCCAGCACCCTTGCAGCCCTAGATACGCAGTATTTT | CASTLAALDTQYF
12 | TRBJ2-1 | . | TRBD1 | TRBV27 | TGTGCCAGCACAACAGGGGGCGGTGAGCAGTTCTTC | CASTTGGGEQFF
15 | TRBJ2-3 | many | TRBD2 | TRBV7-9 | TGTGCCAGCAGCTTAGATAGCGGGGGCACAGATACGCAGTATTTT | CASSLDSGGTDTQYF
16 | TRBJ1-2 | . | . | TRBV20-1 | TGCAGTGCCACCCAAGACTACGGCAGTACGGACTATGGCTACACCTTC | CSATQDYGSTDYGYTF
11 | TRBJ1-1 | . | . | TRBV6-6 | TGTGCCAGCACTGCAGGTACTGAAGCTTTCTTT | CASTAGTEAFF
15 | TRBJ2-3 | few | . | TRBV6-6 | TGTGCCAGCAGTTACCTTCGCAGGGACACAGATACGCAGTATTTT | CASSYLRRDTDTQYF
15 | TRBJ1-3 | many | . | TRBV7-2 | TGTGCCAGCAGCACCAGCGAGTCCTTGCGGGACACCATATATTTT | CASSTSESLRDTIYF
14 | TRBJ1-5 | . | . | TRBV20-1 | TGCAGTGCTACGGACGGCGGTCGCAATCAGCCCCAGCATTTT | CSATDGGRNQPQHF
12 | TRBJ2-3 | . | . | TRBV18 | TGTGCCAGCTCACCATGGGGAGATACGCAGTATTTT | CASSPWGDTQYF
13 | TRBJ2-1 | once | . | TRBV6-2/TRBV6-3 | TGTGCCAGCAGTTACGGGGGTAGGAATGAGCAGTTCTTC | CASSYGGRNEQFF
14 | TRBJ2-5 | once | . | TRBV28 | TGTGCCAGCAGTCTCACTCGGAGTCAAGAGACCCAGTACTTC | CASSLTRSQETQYF
16 | TRBJ2-7 | few | TRBD1 | TRBV12-3/TRBV12-4 | TGTGCCAGCAGGGGCCTGGGTACTTTACAGGGGAACAAGCAGTACTTC | CASRGLGTLQGNKQYF
14 | TRBJ2-7 | many | TRBD2 | TRBV7-9 | TGTGCCAGCAGCTTTGGCGGGAGCTCCTACGAGCAGTACTTC | CASSFGGSSYEQYF
18 | TRBJ2-1 | . | TRBD2 | TRBV9 | TGTGCCAGCAGCGTAGGTCCTAGCGGGGGGAGCTCCTACAATGAGCAGTTCTTC | CASSVGPSGGSSYNEQFF